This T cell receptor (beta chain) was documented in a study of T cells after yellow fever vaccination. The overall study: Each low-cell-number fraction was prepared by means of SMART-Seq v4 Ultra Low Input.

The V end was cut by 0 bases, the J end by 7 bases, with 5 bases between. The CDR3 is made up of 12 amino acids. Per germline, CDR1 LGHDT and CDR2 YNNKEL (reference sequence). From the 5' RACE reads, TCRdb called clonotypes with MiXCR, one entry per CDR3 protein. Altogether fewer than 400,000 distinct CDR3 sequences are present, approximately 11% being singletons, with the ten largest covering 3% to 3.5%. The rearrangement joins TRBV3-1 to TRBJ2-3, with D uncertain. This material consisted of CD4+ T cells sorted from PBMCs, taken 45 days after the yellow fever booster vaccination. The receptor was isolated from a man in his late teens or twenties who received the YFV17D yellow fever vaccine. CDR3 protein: CASSQELNTQYF. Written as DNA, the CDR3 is TGTGCCAGCAGCCAAGAGTTGAATACGCAGTATTTT.